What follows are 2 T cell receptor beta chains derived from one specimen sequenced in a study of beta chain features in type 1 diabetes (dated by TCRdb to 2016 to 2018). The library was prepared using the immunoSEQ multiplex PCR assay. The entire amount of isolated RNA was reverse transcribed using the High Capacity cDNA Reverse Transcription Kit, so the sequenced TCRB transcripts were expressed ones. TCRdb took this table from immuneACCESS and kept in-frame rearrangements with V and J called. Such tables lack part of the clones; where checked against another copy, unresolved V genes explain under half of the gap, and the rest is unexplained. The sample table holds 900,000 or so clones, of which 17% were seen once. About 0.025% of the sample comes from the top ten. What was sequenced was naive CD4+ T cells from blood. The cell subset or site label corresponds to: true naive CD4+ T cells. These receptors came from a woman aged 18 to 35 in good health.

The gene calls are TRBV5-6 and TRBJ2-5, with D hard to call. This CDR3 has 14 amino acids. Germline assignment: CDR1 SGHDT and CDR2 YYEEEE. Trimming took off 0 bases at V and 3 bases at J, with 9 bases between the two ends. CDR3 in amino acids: CASSLGGEKETQYF. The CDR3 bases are TGTGCCAGCAGCTTGGGTGGCGAGAAAGAGACCCAGTACTTC.

CDR3 residues: CASSLVGWVQTMNTEAFF. The CDR3 coding sequence is TGTGCCAGCAGCTTAGTAGGGTGGGTACAGACAATGAACACTGAAGCTTTCTTT. This rearrangement joins TRBV7-2 to TRBJ1-1; D is unresolved. CDR1 and CDR2 from the germline V gene are SGHTA and FQGNSA. This CDR3 is 18 amino acids long. Trimming left V 1 base short and J 0 bases short, with 18 bases between.